The rows below give T cell receptor beta chains drawn from one sample of a study of T-cell reconstitution after alpha-beta-depleted transplantation in children. TCRdb passed the PCR reads through MiXCR, listing each CDR3 protein once. Among around 440,000 distinct CDR3 sequences listed, about 10% were seen once. Sequences were derived from PBMCs, sampled before TCRalphabeta/CD19-depleted stem cell transplant. The receptor set was obtained from a child younger than 10 with inherited bone marrow failure, due to receive a stem cell transplant. CDR3s include the opening cysteine and the closing phenylalanine or tryptophan. Each record gives: D gene, clone size, V gene, J gene, CDR3 DNA, CDR3 protein. The D gene is left open where the match is weak. Some rows have no size entry. The others give once, few or many, or a class for an expanded clone.

>NA|many|TRBV28|TRBJ2-4
TGTGCCAGCAGCAATAGCGGACTAGCCAAAAACATTCAGTACTTC
CASSNSGLAKNIQYF
>TRBD2|many|TRBV20-1|TRBJ2-1
TGCAGTGCTAGAGATTTGGGACTAGGACACAATGAGCAGTTCTTC
CSARDLGLGHNEQFF
>TRBD2|NA|TRBV27|TRBJ2-7
TGTGCCAGCAGTCCGGGACTAGCCTACCACGAGCAGTACTTC
CASSPGLAYHEQYF
>TRBD2|few|TRBV24-1|TRBJ2-3
TGTGCCACCAGCCACATGGGAGGGGATACGCAGTATTTT
CATSHMGGDTQYF
>TRBD1|many|TRBV7-8|TRBJ2-5
TGTGCCAGCAGCTTAGGTGCCAGGGGGCCTGAGACCCAGTACTTC
CASSLGARGPETQYF
>TRBD2|NA|TRBV7-2|TRBJ2-3
TGTGCCAGCAGCTTAGGGGGACTAGCCCCTCGCACAGATACGCAGTATTTT
CASSLGGLAPRTDTQYF
>TRBD2|NA|TRBV5-1|TRBJ2-3
TGCGCCAGCAGCACGGGACTAGCGGGGAGTGAGACAGATACGCAGTATTTT
CASSTGLAGSETDTQYF
>TRBD2|many|TRBV19|TRBJ2-2
TGTGCCAGTAGTAACGTCCTAGAGGCTAGCGGGACCGGGGAGCTGTTTTTT
CASSNVLEASGTGELFF
>TRBD2|NA|TRBV27|TRBJ2-2
TGTGCCACCGGGACTAGCCCAAACACCGGGGAGCTGTTTTTT
CATGTSPNTGELFF
>NA|many|TRBV7-2|TRBJ1-1
TGTGCCAGCGGATCCCCGGGGGCCACTGAAGCTTTCTTT
CASGSPGATEAFF
>NA|many|TRBV25-1|TRBJ2-5
TGTGCCAGCAGTGATGGAGTGGGAAGCCACTGGGAGACCCAGTACTTC
CASSDGVGSHWETQYF
>TRBD2|many|TRBV9|TRBJ2-1
TGTGCCAGCAGCGTAGACGGGAGGACCGAGCAGTTCTTC
CASSVDGRTEQFF
>NA|many|TRBV12-3/TRBV12-4|TRBJ2-1
TGTGCCAGCAGTTTAGGACGGGCCGGAATCAATGAGCAGTTCTTC
CASSLGRAGINEQFF
>NA|few|TRBV5-1|TRBJ1-1
TGCGCCAGCAGCTTGGACGGACACAGGGAAACTGAAGCTTTCTTT
CASSLDGHRETEAFF
>TRBD2|many|TRBV10-3|TRBJ2-3
TGTGCCATCAGGGATAGCGGGAGTGAAACAGATACGCAGTATTTT
CAIRDSGSETDTQYF
>NA|once|TRBV9|TRBJ1-4
TGTGCCAGCAGCGTCGAAGGGTGGAATGGTGAAAAACTGTTTTTT
CASSVEGWNGEKLFF
>TRBD2|many|TRBV5-4|TRBJ2-7
TGTGCCAGCAGCTTAACAGCGGGAGCTACCTACGAGCAGTACTTC
CASSLTAGATYEQYF
>TRBD2|many|TRBV3-1|TRBJ2-7
TGTGCCAGCAGCCAAGAAGGTAGAGGACTAGCGGCCTACGAGCAGTACTTC
CASSQEGRGLAAYEQYF
>TRBD2|many|TRBV7-8|TRBJ2-7
TGTGCCAGCAGCCCACTAGCGGGAGCTAGGGACTACGAGCAGTACTTC
CASSPLAGARDYEQYF
>TRBD2|few|TRBV28|TRBJ2-3
TGTGCCAGCAGTTTAGTCCGAGGGACTAGCGGGAGATATCCAGATACGCAGTATTTT
CASSLVRGTSGRYPDTQYF
>NA|NA|TRBV4-1|TRBJ2-7
TGCGCCAGCAGCCAAGGTAGTGCGGCGGGGAACGAGCAGTACTTC
CASSQGSAAGNEQYF
>TRBD1|many|TRBV12-3/TRBV12-4|TRBJ2-7
TGTGCCAGCAGTCTAGGACAGGGGCAGTACCTCTACGAGCAGTACTTC
CASSLGQGQYLYEQYF
>TRBD2|NA|TRBV19|TRBJ2-1
TGTGCCAGTAGTGGTTCCAGCGGGGTCAACAATGAGCAGTTCTTC
CASSGSSGVNNEQFF
>TRBD2|many|TRBV6-5|TRBJ2-1
TGTGCCAGCAGTTCGGGACTAGCTGGGAATGAGCAGTTCTTC
CASSSGLAGNEQFF
>NA|many|TRBV20-1|TRBJ1-2
TGCAGTGCTAATCGCCGTTCGGACGGAACTAACTATGGCTACACCTTC
CSANRRSDGTNYGYTF
>TRBD2|NA|TRBV7-2|TRBJ2-7
TGTGCCAGCAGCTTAGTCGCGGGGGGGACTGGATTTTCCTACGAGCAGTACTTC
CASSLVAGGTGFSYEQYF
>NA|few|TRBV28|TRBJ2-7
TGTGCCAGCAGCCCCTGGAACGAGCAGTACTTC
CASSPWNEQYF